This T cell receptor (beta chain) was captured by sequencing in a study of blood T cell repertoires in COVID-19. Whole-study context: From the United States, Italy and Spain came samples of acute and convalescent COVID-19. Sources were T cells, B-cell-depleted T cells, or PBMCs; the material itself was cDNA or gDNA.

Authors' methods: Estimation of nucleated cell counts relied on the amplification of reference gene primers. Produced via immunoSEQ multiplex PCR; TCRdb's table is partial and in-frame only. Clone size and V and J calls were adopted from that table, with D and trimming inferred from the DNA. The data hold under 150,000 clones, with 75% to 90% observed a single time. Trimming cost V 0 bases and J 0 bases, with 5 bases left between them. The germline V gene encodes CDR1 GTSNPN and CDR2 SVGIG (reference sequence). The CDR3 covers 14 residues. Specimen: peripheral blood. The chain uses TRBV30 and TRBJ2-2; D remains ambiguous. This receptor was obtained from a man between 45 and 60 years old with active or convalescent COVID-19. Here the CDR3 DNA reads TGTGCCTGGAGTGTACATGCGAACACCGGGGAGCTGTTTTTT. It translates to CAWSVHANTGELFF.